These 7 T cell receptor beta chains were all obtained from the same sample, sequenced in a study of CD8 T cells in ankylosing spondylitis. TCRdb analysed the 5' RACE reads with MiXCR anew, one entry per CDR3 protein. The table includes under 450,000 distinct CDR3 sequences, more than 15% detected once. General study points: A motif of fewer than ten highly homologous TCR beta variants was seen as apparently characteristic of ankylosing spondylitis blood.

These TCRs' antigens remain unknown. Sequencing input: blood, either unsorted or a sorted T cell fraction (not recorded which). The receptors were gathered from a male donor with ankylosing spondylitis.

There are a few counts of this clonotype. The V and J genes are TRBV12-3 or TRBV12-4 and TRBJ2-1, with D possibly TRBD2 on 6 matching bases. This CDR3 is built from 15 residues. V was cut by 5 bases and J by 0 bases, with 11 bases left in between. CDR3 nucleotide sequence: TGTGCCAGCAGTACGGGACTTAGCTCCTACAATGAGCAGTTCTTC. It codes for CASSTGLSSYNEQFF.

This clonotype was observed a single time. V and J are TRBV5-1 and TRBJ1-1, with D possibly matching TRBD1 (5 bases). Germline CDR1 is SGHRS and CDR2 is YFSETQ. This CDR3 spans 13 amino acids. The V end lost 4 bases, the J end lost 4 bases, and 11 bases lay between the germline ends. The chain's CDR3 is CASSPGGATEAFF. The CDR3 DNA reads TGCGCCAGCAGCCCCGGAGGGGCCACTGAAGCTTTCTTT.

This clonotype was observed a few times. V gene TRBV15 combines with J gene TRBJ1-2; a possible D gene is TRBD1 (6 bases). Germline assignment: CDR1 LNHNV and CDR2 YYDKDF (reference sequence). V was clipped by 0 bases and J by 7 bases, with 12 bases between them. The CDR3 spans 14 residues. The CDR3 DNA sequence: TGTGCCACCAGCAGAGATAGGGGGTCGGGTGGCTACACCTTC. It yields the protein CATSRDRGSGGYTF.

This clonotype was seen a handful of times. The chain couples TRBV6-1 to TRBJ2-5, with 7 bases identical to TRBD1. The V segment lost 4 bases and the J segment 4 bases; nucleotides outside the gene matches: 6. Germline CDR1 and CDR2: MNHNS and SASEGT. The CDR3 has 14 residues. DNA of the CDR3: TGTGCCAGCAGTGCCGGGACAGTCGGAGAGACCCAGTACTTC. Its translation is CASSAGTVGETQYF.

This clonotype was seen a handful of times. This rearrangement joins TRBV7-2 to TRBJ2-5; 8 nucleotides align to TRBD2. The J segment lost 0 bases and the V segment lost 5 bases, leaving 5 bases of the junction unmatched. CDR1 is SGHTA, CDR2 FQGNSA, per germline. The CDR3 runs 15 residues. In DNA form, the CDR3 reads TGTGCCAGCAGCCGGGGGGGCCGTAACCAAGAGACCCAGTACTTC. It translates to CASSRGGRNQETQYF.

This clonotype was seen only a few times. The chain uses TRBV5-1 and TRBJ2-2; 7 bases line up with TRBD1. Germline V gene data show CDR1 as SGHRS and CDR2 as YFSETQ. V lost 4 bases, J lost 0 bases, and 6 bases stayed unmatched. The CDR3 totals 16 residues. The chain's CDR3 is CASSKTGTANTGELFF. The CDR3 DNA sequence: TGCGCCAGCAGCAAGACCGGGACAGCGAACACCGGGGAGCTGTTTTTT.

This clonotype was found a few times. The chain combines TRBV15 with TRBJ2-5; 8 bases map to TRBD1. Germline CDR1 LNHNV, CDR2 YYDKDF (reference sequence). The CDR3 has 14 residues. J was trimmed by 2 bases and V by 1 base; bases with no gene match: 0. This CDR3 reads CATSRGDRQETQYF. The CDR3 nucleotides read TGTGCCACCAGCAGAGGGGACAGGCAAGAGACCCAGTACTTC. Full variable domain (missing parts from reference TRBV15 and TRBJ2-5): DAMVIQNPRYQVTQFGKPVTLSCSQTLNHNVMYWYQQKSSQAPKLLFHYYDKDFNNEADTPDNFQSRRPNTSFCFLDIRSPGLGDTAMYLCATSRGDRQETQYFGPGTRLLVL.